This T cell receptor (beta chain) was obtained from a study of spatial heterogeneity in lung cancer. TCRdb analysed the 5' RACE reads with MiXCR anew, one entry per CDR3 protein. Found here are approximately 13,000 distinct CDR3 sequences, roughly 15% of them singletons; the top ten hold about 35%. Documented time point: sample taken at primary tumor resection. Extraction of whole RNA from tumor, nontumor lung or frozen PBMC preceded unsorted sequencing. Untreated early-stage non-small cell lung cancer patients, around 70 in total, were the donors. This clonotype has ten or more counts. V gave up 3 bases and J gave up 2 bases, with 8 bases separating them. The CDR3 is 12 residues long. CDR1 and CDR2 (germline): DFQATT, SNEGSKA (reference sequence).

This receptor was identified in a male donor with early-stage non-small cell lung cancer. This material consisted of PBMCs, taken at surgery. The chain has TRBV20-1 and TRBJ2-7, with D hard to call. The CDR3, as DNA: TGCAGTGCTAGGGCAGATACCTACGAGCAGTACTTC. It is translated as CSARADTYEQYF.